The 29 T cell receptor beta chains listed next were all sequenced from one sample in a study of T cell responses to AZD1222 COVID-19 vaccine (TCRdb year 2021). Library generation was performed with the immunoSEQ multiplex PCR assay. Drawn from immuneACCESS, this table holds only the in-frame rearrangements with V and J called that TCRdb kept. Clones are partly lost; checked studies trace under half to an unresolved V gene and leave the rest unexplained. The sample table holds around 130,000 clones, of which 91% were seen once. Together, the top ten hold 7.5% to 8% of the sample. This specimen's time point label, interpreted: about 28 days (+/-7) after the second vaccine dose. The intended sense of this specimen's treatment or condition label: meningococcal conjugate vaccine given as trial control. This material consisted of peripheral blood, taken 28 days after the second dose of the MenACWY control vaccine. Every receptor here comes from an adult who received the MenACWY meningococcal vaccine as a control.

The gene calls are TRBV5-1 and TRBJ2-5; tentatively, D is TRBD1 (6 bases). The V gene lost 4 bases and the J gene lost 2 bases, with 15 bases spanning the gap. This CDR3 has 15 amino acids. Germline assignment: CDR1 SGHRS and CDR2 YFSETQ. The CDR3 DNA follows: TGCGCCAGCAGCCTGGCCGGTACAGGGCAAGAGACCCAGTACTTC. Translated, it gives CASSLAGTGQETQYF. Full variable domain (remainder filled in from reference TRBV5-1 and TRBJ2-5): KAGVTQTPRYLIKTRGQQVTLSCSPISGHRSVSWYQQTPGQGLQFLFEYFSETQRNKGNFPGRFSGRQFSNSRSEMNVSTLELGDSALYLCASSLAGTGQETQYFGPGTRLLVL.

This chain uses TRBV19 with TRBJ1-2; maybe TRBD1 (5 bases). Germline CDR1 and CDR2: LNHDA and SQIVND (reference sequence). The length of the CDR3 is 13 residues. V shed 5 bases and J shed 4 bases, with 11 bases lying between them. As DNA, the CDR3 is TGTGCCAGTAGTTCGGGACTGGGCTATGGCTACACCTTC. The encoded protein is CASSSGLGYGYTF.

In its sample, this clone was seen a few times. The V call is TRBV19, the J call TRBJ1-4; D is undetermined. The germline V gene encodes CDR1 LNHDA and CDR2 SQIVND (reference sequence). CDR3 size: 13 residues. V lost 8 bases, J lost 0 bases, and 7 bases lay in between. Here the CDR3 DNA reads TGTGCCAGTGGGAGTGCAACTAATGAAAAACTGTTTTTT. Translating gives CASGSATNEKLFF. The variable domain in full, with the rest retrieved from reference TRBV19 and TRBJ1-4, is DGGITQSPKYLFRKEGQNVTLSCEQNLNHDAMYWYRQDPGQGLRLIYYSQIVNDFQKGDIAEGYSVSREKKESFPLTVTSAQKNPTAFYLCASGSATNEKLFFGSGTQLSVL.

As for this clone: Compared with germline, one end of the junction differs, possibly owing to a read error. This chain links TRBV7-3 with TRBJ2-7; D tentatively fits TRBD1 or TRBD2 (5 bases each). This CDR3 contains 14 residues. Germline CDR1 SGHTA, CDR2 FQGTGA. The CDR3 DNA reads TGTGCCAGCTCCCCCGGGGACGTAGCCTACGAGCAGTGCTTC. It codes for CASSPGDVAYEQCF. Variable domain in full (rest from reference TRBV7-3 and TRBJ2-7): GAGVSQTPSNKVTEKGKYVELRCDPISGHTALYWYRQSLGQGPEFLIYFQGTGAADDSGLPNDRFFAVRPEGSVSTLKIQRTERGDSAVYLCASSPGDVAYEQCFGPGTRLTVT.

V and J are TRBV6-5 and TRBJ1-6; TRBD1 matches at 8 bases. Germline V gene data show CDR1 as MNHEY and CDR2 as SVGAGI. V lost 4 bases, J lost 7 bases, and 3 bases stayed unmatched. The CDR3 covers 14 residues. The CDR3 nucleotides are TGTGCCAGCAGTTGGGACAGGTTGAATTCACCCCTCCACTTT. Protein product: CASSWDRLNSPLHF.

This clone was detected only once. The chain has TRBV19 and TRBJ1-2; D ambiguous. V lost 9 bases and J 1 base, leaving 15 bases between the germline ends. The CDR3 has 14 amino acids. In germline, CDR1 is LNHDA, CDR2 SQIVND (reference sequence). In nucleotides, the CDR3 is TGTGCCAGCAATGGGTGGCGAGGTAACTATGGCTACACCTTC. Encoded protein: CASNGWRGNYGYTF.

The chain joins TRBV6-5 to TRBJ2-3, with 7 bases that match TRBD1. This CDR3 comprises 15 residues. Per the germline V gene, CDR1 is MNHEY and CDR2 is SVGAGI. V gave up 6 bases and J gave up 4 bases; unmatched junction bases: 10. The DNA for the CDR3 is TGTGCCAGCAGGCCGGGACAGATTGACCCAGATACGCAGTATTTT. Its protein is CASRPGQIDPDTQYF.

The chain employs TRBV3-1 (or the pseudogene TRBV3-2) and TRBJ2-3; D may be TRBD1 or TRBD2 (6 bases each). Per germline, CDR1 LGHDT and CDR2 YNNKEL (reference sequence). Trimming shortened V by 10 bases and J by 0 bases, and 11 bases separated the two germline ends. The CDR3 spans 13 residues. The CDR3 DNA sequence: TGTGCCACCGACGGGGGCAGCACAGATACGCAGTATTTT. Amino acids: CATDGGSTDTQYF.

The V call is TRBV5-4, the J call TRBJ1-2, with D possibly matching TRBD1 (6 bases). Per the germline V gene, CDR1 is SGHNT and CDR2 is YYREEE (reference sequence). This CDR3 has 15 amino acids. Trimming took 5 bases from V and 0 from J, leaving 14 bases between them. CDR3 coding DNA: TGTGCCAGCAGTCCAACCGGGACAACTAACTATGGCTACACCTTC. Its protein product is CASSPTGTTNYGYTF.

As to this clone: A much larger clone lies a single base off, so this may be a read error. This chain connects TRBV7-2 to TRBJ1-5; no reliable D call. The CDR3 is 13 amino acids. V lost 1 base, J lost 1 base, and 2 bases lay in between. Germline V gene data show CDR1 as SGHTA and CDR2 as FQGNSA. The CDR3 bases are TGTGCCAGCAGCTTAGAGAGCAATCAGCCCCAGCATTTT. Its protein is CASSLESNQPQHF.

Notes on this clone: Other DNA sequences in the sample encode the same CDR3. The J gene is TRBJ2-5, the V gene TRBV5-1; 8 nucleotides align to TRBD1. CDR1 and CDR2 (germline): SGHRS, YFSETQ. The V gene end was trimmed by 4 bases and the J gene end by 6 bases; junction bases not matched to a gene: 11. The CDR3 is made up of 15 amino acids. CDR3 protein: CASSPTGGQVKTQYF. As DNA, the CDR3 is TGCGCCAGCAGCCCCACAGGGGGTCAGGTGAAGACCCAGTACTTC.

The chain carries TRBV12-3 or TRBV12-4 and TRBJ1-5; the D is unclear. The V end was cut by 6 bases, the J end by 9 bases, with 9 bases between. This CDR3 has 11 amino acids. DNA of the CDR3: TGTGCCAGCAGCGGATTGGGGCCCCAGCATTTT. Its translation is CASSGLGPQHF.

V usage is TRBV10-2 and J usage is TRBJ2-2, with D possibly TRBD2 on 6 matching bases. The CDR3 length is 15 residues. V shed 3 bases and J shed 5 bases, with 13 bases lying between them. Germline values: CDR1 WSHSY, CDR2 SAAADI. This CDR3 reads CASSDMGGRTGELFF. As DNA, the CDR3 is TGCGCCAGCAGTGATATGGGGGGACGGACCGGGGAGCTGTTTTTT.

This clone was observed a single time. This rearrangement joins TRBV19 to TRBJ1-6; possible D gene TRBD1, 6 bases. V shed 2 bases and J shed 7 bases, with 6 bases lying between them. This CDR3 contains 13 residues. The germline gives CDR1 LNHDA, CDR2 SQIVND (reference sequence). The CDR3 nucleotides are TGTGCCAGTAGTATACAGGGGAATTCACCCCTCCACTTT. This gives the protein CASSIQGNSPLHF.

With regard to this clone: The conserved closing phenylalanine or tryptophan is absent in this CDR3, likely reflecting a read error. Because the CDR3's place on the DNA is in doubt, the DNA is left out and the CDR3 is given as listed by TCRdb. The rearrangement joins TRBV7-2 to TRBJ1-2; TRBD1, the table's D call, was not compared with the DNA. The CDR3 is 13 residues long, ends included. CDR1 is SGHTA, CDR2 FQGNSA, per germline. The CDR3 is CASSLRGLMDIYI.

About this clone itself: The DNA is left out, because the CDR3 cannot be placed on it with certainty; the CDR3 is given as TCRdb lists it. J is TRBJ2-2 and V is TRBV21-1; TRBD2 is the table's D call, not checked against the DNA. TRBV21-1 counts as a pseudogene. The CDR3 totals 19 residues, both ends included. The chain's CDR3 is CASSKDHWGCGTNTGELFF.

This clone has a single count. The genes are TRBV9 and TRBJ2-1, with D possibly being TRBD2 (7 bases). The CDR3 has 17 residues. From germline, CDR1 is SGDLS and CDR2 YYNGEE. V was cut by 4 bases and J by 7 bases, with 24 bases left in between. The CDR3 nucleotides are TGTGCCAGCAGCTCGGGGGGCGGGACCCTTCTAGGAAATGAGCAGTTCTTC. Its protein is CASSSGGGTLLGNEQFF.

V is TRBV6-6 and J is TRBJ2-5, with 7 bases fitting TRBD2. Germline lookup yields CDR1 MNHNY and CDR2 SVGAGI (reference sequence). V trimming: 7 bases; J trimming: 5 bases; junction bases outside the gene matches: 7. CDR3 length equals 13 residues. The CDR3 here is CASNAGRGETQYF. CDR3 coding DNA: TGTGCCAGCAACGCGGGGAGGGGTGAGACCCAGTACTTC.

This rearrangement joins TRBV7-2 to TRBJ1-2, with no clear D. This CDR3 spans 14 amino acids. Germline loops: CDR1 SGHTA, CDR2 FQGNSA. V was clipped by 1 base and J by 8 bases, with 14 bases between them. CDR3 region: CASSLVSGDRGYTF. CDR3 sequence (DNA): TGTGCCAGCAGCTTAGTCTCCGGCGATCGGGGCTACACCTTC.

The chain links TRBV19 to TRBJ2-3, with 9 bases fitting TRBD1. Trimming cost V 4 bases and J 4 bases; bases outside gene matches: 6. The CDR3 is made up of 15 amino acids. Germline V gene lookup returns CDR1 LNHDA and CDR2 SQIVND (reference sequence). This chain's CDR3 is CASSNRDRVADTQYF. The CDR3 nucleotides read TGTGCCAGTAGTAACCGGGACAGGGTCGCAGATACGCAGTATTTT.

This clone was recorded many times. The rearrangement links TRBV12-3 or TRBV12-4 to TRBJ2-4; D unclear. This CDR3 is built from 12 residues. The V end lost 5 bases, the J end lost 4 bases, and 6 bases lay between the germline ends. CDR3 nucleotide sequence: TGTGCCAGCAGTCCCGTTAAAAACATTCAGTACTTC. Protein sequence: CASSPVKNIQYF.

The table lists this clone with a count of one. The V gene is TRBV9, the J gene TRBJ2-7; no clear D. The V gene's germline CDR1 is SGDLS and CDR2 YYNGEE. The V and J ends lost 5 bases and 7 bases respectively, with 19 bases between them. This CDR3 region has 14 residues. The DNA of the CDR3 is TGTGCCAGCAGTCCTTCCATAGGGTTGGGGGAGCAGTACTTC. Its protein is CASSPSIGLGEQYF.

The DNA for the CDR3 is TGTGCCAGCAGCTTAGAAGTAGGACCATCCTACGAGCAGTACTTC. Translation gives CASSLEVGPSYEQYF. This rearrangement joins TRBV7-6 to TRBJ2-7, with D hard to call. The CDR3 sequence is 15 residues long. Trimming took 1 base from V and 1 from J, leaving 11 bases between them. Germline V CDR1 and CDR2: SGHVS, FNYEAQ.

The chain links TRBV18 to TRBJ2-7, with 7 bases lining up with TRBD1. This CDR3 is built from 15 residues. With V trimmed by 4 bases and J by 6 bases, 12 bases remained unmatched. Germline lookup yields CDR1 KGHSH and CDR2 LQKENI. The CDR3 nucleotides are TGTGCCAGCTCACGTAATACAGGGGTTGGGGGCGAGCAGTACTTC. Its protein is CASSRNTGVGGEQYF.

The gene calls are TRBV29-1 and TRBJ1-2; perhaps TRBD1 as D (5 bases). V was clipped by 0 bases and J by 3 bases, with 14 bases between them. This CDR3 spans 15 amino acids. Germline V lookup: CDR1 SQVTM, CDR2 ANQGSEA. CDR3: CSVEEAGQGYYGYTF. The CDR3 region has the DNA TGCAGCGTTGAAGAGGCAGGGCAGGGCTACTATGGCTACACCTTC.

This chain joins TRBV19 and TRBJ2-2; 10 positions agree with TRBD2. V trimming: 6 bases; J trimming: 9 bases; junction bases outside the gene matches: 10. The CDR3 totals 15 residues. Germline-derived CDR1 and CDR2 are LNHDA and SQIVND (reference sequence). The CDR3 region is CASRPGGTSARELFF. Here the CDR3 DNA reads TGTGCCAGTAGGCCTGGGGGGACTAGCGCCCGGGAGCTGTTTTTT.

This clone has a handful of counts. The chain uses TRBV9 and TRBJ2-1, with 7 bases that match TRBD2. The CDR3 totals 15 residues. CDR1 is SGDLS, CDR2 YYNGEE, per germline. V lost 5 bases to trimming and J lost 0 bases; unmatched junction nucleotides: 5. This CDR3 is CASSELASSYNEQFF. The DNA of the CDR3 is TGTGCCAGCAGTGAACTAGCGAGCTCCTACAATGAGCAGTTCTTC.

The chain joins TRBV5-6 to TRBJ2-5, with 14 bases identical to TRBD2. CDR3 length equals 17 residues. V dropped 4 bases and J dropped 5; count of bases not matched to a gene: 10. CDR1 and CDR2 (germline): SGHDT, YYEEEE. The CDR3 sequence: CASSMTGLAGVKETQYF. The CDR3 coding sequence is TGTGCCAGCAGCATGACGGGACTAGCGGGAGTTAAGGAGACCCAGTACTTC.

The chain is built from TRBV5-1 and TRBJ1-1, with D tentatively TRBD1 (5 bases). The V end was cut by 4 bases, the J end by 2 bases, with 15 bases between. The CDR3 extends over 15 amino acids. Germline loops: CDR1 SGHRS, CDR2 YFSETQ. CDR3 nucleotides: TGCGCCAGCAGCAGGGAGGACATTGGAAACACTGAAGCTTTCTTT. Its protein product is CASSREDIGNTEAFF.